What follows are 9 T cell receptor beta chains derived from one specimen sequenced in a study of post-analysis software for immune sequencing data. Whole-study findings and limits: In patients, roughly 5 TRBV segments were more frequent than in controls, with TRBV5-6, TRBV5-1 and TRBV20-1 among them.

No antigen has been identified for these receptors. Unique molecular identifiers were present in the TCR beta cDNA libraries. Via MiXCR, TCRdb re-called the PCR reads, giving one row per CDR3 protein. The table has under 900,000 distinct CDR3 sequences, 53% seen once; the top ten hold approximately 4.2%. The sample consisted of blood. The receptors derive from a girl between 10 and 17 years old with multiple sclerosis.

The CDR3 bases are TGTGCCATCAGTGGGGACAGCCGTGAGCAGTACTTC. It is translated as CAISGDSREQYF. This chain connects TRBV10-3 to TRBJ2-7; 7 nucleotides line up with TRBD1. V shed 4 bases and J 7 bases; nucleotides not matched to a gene: 4. The V gene's germline CDR1 is ENHRY and CDR2 SYGVKD. The CDR3 is 12 amino acids.

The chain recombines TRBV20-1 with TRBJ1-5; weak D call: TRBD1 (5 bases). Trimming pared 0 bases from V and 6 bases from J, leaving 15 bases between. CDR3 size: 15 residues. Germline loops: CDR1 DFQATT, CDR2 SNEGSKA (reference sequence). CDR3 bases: TGCAGTGCTAGAGATCTCAGGGAAGGAGGTCAGCCCCAGCATTTT. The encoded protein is CSARDLREGGQPQHF.

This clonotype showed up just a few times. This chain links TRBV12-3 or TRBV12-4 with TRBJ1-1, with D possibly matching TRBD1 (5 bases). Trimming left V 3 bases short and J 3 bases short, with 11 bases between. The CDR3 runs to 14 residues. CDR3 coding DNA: TGTGCCAGCAGTTTGAGGTGGGGGGACACTGAAGCTTTCTTT. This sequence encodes CASSLRWGDTEAFF.

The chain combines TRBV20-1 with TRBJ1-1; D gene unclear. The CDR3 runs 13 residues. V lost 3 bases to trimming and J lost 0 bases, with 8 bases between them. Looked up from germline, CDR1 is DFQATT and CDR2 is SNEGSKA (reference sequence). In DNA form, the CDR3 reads TGCAGTGCTAGGACACCCCTGAACACTGAAGCTTTCTTT. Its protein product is CSARTPLNTEAFF.

The CDR3: CASSGGLAGGYEQYF. The CDR3 coding sequence is TGTGCCAGTAGTGGAGGACTAGCGGGAGGGTACGAGCAGTACTTC. The rearrangement uses TRBV19 and TRBJ2-5, with TRBD2 matching 15 bases. The J call may be wrong; the DNA end is better matched by TRBJ2-7. The CDR3 length is 15 residues. CDR1 and CDR2 from the germline V gene are LNHDA and SQIVND (reference sequence).

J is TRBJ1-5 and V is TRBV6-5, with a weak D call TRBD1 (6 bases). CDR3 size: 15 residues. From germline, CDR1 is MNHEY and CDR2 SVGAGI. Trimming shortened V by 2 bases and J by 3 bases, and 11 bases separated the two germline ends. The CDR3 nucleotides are TGTGCCAGCAGTTACCGAACAGGGTACAATCAGCCCCAGCATTTT. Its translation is CASSYRTGYNQPQHF.

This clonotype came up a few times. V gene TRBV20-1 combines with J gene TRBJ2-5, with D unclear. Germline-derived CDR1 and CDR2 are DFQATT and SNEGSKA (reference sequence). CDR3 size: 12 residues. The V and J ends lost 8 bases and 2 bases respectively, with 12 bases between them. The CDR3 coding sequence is TGCAGTCTGTCGGCGTTACAAGAGACCCAGTACTTC. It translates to CSLSALQETQYF.

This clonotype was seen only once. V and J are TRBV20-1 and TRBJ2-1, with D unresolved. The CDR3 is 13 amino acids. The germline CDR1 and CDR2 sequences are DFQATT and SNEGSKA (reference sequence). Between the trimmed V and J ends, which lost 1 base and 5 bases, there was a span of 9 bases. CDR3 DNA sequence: TGCAGTGCTAGAGTCTGGTGGAACAATGAGCAGTTCTTC. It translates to CSARVWWNNEQFF.

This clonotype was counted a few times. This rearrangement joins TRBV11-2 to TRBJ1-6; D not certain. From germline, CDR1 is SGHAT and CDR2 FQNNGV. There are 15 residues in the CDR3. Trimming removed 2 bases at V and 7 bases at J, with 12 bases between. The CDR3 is CASSLNPGGNSPLHF. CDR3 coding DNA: TGTGCCAGCAGCTTAAACCCCGGAGGAAATTCACCCCTCCACTTT.